These T cell receptor beta chains were read from a single sample in a study of T cells in Graves' hyperthyroidism and ophthalmopathy. MiXCR, applied by TCRdb to the multiplex PCR reads, yields one record per CDR3 protein. The sample has 700,000 or so distinct CDR3 sequences; about a sixth are singletons. The sequenced sample was blood. Receptor source: a man younger than 35 with Graves' hyperthyroidism. The CDR3 runs from the conserved cysteine through the conserved F or W. The order of the fields is V gene, J gene, D gene, clone size, CDR3 protein, CDR3 DNA. D genes are given only for firm matches. Clone size is shown for a subset of rows, as once, few, many or a class of expanded clone.

>TRBV12-3/TRBV12-4|TRBJ2-1|TRBD2|.
CASSLPIWREARETYNEQFF
TGTGCCAGCAGCCTCCCCATTTGGCGGGAGGCCCGCGAGACCTACAATGAGCAGTTCTTC
>TRBV28|TRBJ2-7|TRBD1|many
CASSGTGVSSYEQYF
TGTGCCAGCAGCGGGACAGGGGTAAGCTCCTACGAGCAGTACTTC
>TRBV6-1|TRBJ2-5|TRBD2|many
CASSDRAGGQETQYF
TGTGCCAGCAGTGATCGGGCGGGAGGGCAAGAGACCCAGTACTTC
>TRBV30|TRBJ2-5|.|many
CAWSVGGQETQYF
TGTGCCTGGAGTGTAGGGGGGCAAGAGACCCAGTACTTC
>TRBV11-2|TRBJ2-5|.|.
CASTPRHLETQYF
TGTGCCAGCACCCCGAGGCATTTAGAGACCCAGTACTTC
>TRBV28|TRBJ1-1|.|many
CASSGGYTEAFF
TGTGCCAGCAGTGGGGGATACACTGAAGCTTTCTTT
>TRBV3-1|TRBJ2-5|.|many
CASSQDQGSRAETQYF
TGTGCCAGCAGCCAAGATCAGGGGTCCCGAGCGGAGACCCAGTACTTC
>TRBV30|TRBJ1-1|.|many
CAWSAPRAGTEAFF
TGTGCCTGGAGTGCCCCCCGGGCGGGCACTGAAGCTTTCTTT
>TRBV12-5|TRBJ2-7|.|many
CASGLRAGPPYEQYF
TGTGCTAGCGGTTTGAGGGCAGGTCCCCCCTACGAGCAGTACTTC
>TRBV20-1|TRBJ2-5|TRBD1|few
CSASPGTGTVSLETQYF
TGCAGTGCCAGTCCCGGGACAGGGACGGTGAGCTTGGAGACCCAGTACTTC
>TRBV5-1|TRBJ2-1|.|many
CASSLGESINNEQFF
TGCGCCAGCAGCTTGGGGGAGTCAATAAACAATGAGCAGTTCTTC
>TRBV7-9|TRBJ1-1|.|many
CASSDTGTFNTEAFF
TGTGCCAGCAGCGATACCGGGACCTTCAACACTGAAGCTTTCTTT
>TRBV7-2|TRBJ2-7|TRBD2|many
CASRPNRLAGGTYEQYF
TGTGCCAGCAGACCCAATAGACTAGCGGGAGGTACCTACGAGCAGTACTTC
>TRBV12-3/TRBV12-4|TRBJ1-5|.|.
CASSFRWGSENQPQHF
TGTGCCAGCAGTTTCCGATGGGGGTCGGAGAATCAGCCCCAGCATTTT
>TRBV10-3|TRBJ2-3|.|many
CAISERGSTDTQYF
TGTGCCATCAGTGAGCGGGGGAGCACAGATACGCAGTATTTT
>TRBV20-1|TRBJ2-1|.|many
CSASVRGTHEQFF
TGCAGTGCTAGTGTCCGCGGAACTCATGAGCAGTTCTTC
>TRBV7-2|TRBJ2-1|.|.
CASSWQPYNEQFF
TGTGCCAGCAGCTGGCAACCGTACAATGAGCAGTTCTTC
>TRBV18|TRBJ2-7|.|few
CASSGGSARYEQYF
TGTGCCAGCTCCGGGGGATCAGCACGATACGAGCAGTACTTC